This entry features one T cell receptor (beta chain) sequence. The target antigen is unknown. This entry is derived from a study of blood T cells in healthy people across ages. Study-level results: Unsorted PBMCs blocked a conclusive comparison of naive and antigen-experienced cells. Estimates drawn from one million T cells were deemed to understate diversity.

Around 10 milliliters was the volume of peripheral blood drawn from each donor. Primers used in a second PCR of about 7 to 12 cycles were a sample-barcoded 5' primer and a J-beta primer mix. Each cDNA molecule received a tag from a template-switch adaptor that had 12 random nucleotides. Using its own MiXCR run on the 5' RACE reads, TCRdb lists one record per CDR3 protein. Among approximately 810,000 distinct CDR3 sequences listed, under 30% were seen once. Sequencing input: blood. The TCR was taken from a woman older than 75 in good health.

CDR3 coding DNA: TGTGCCAGCAGCTTAGTAGCGAACTCCTACGAGCAGTACTTC. It translates to CASSLVANSYEQYF. This chain connects TRBV7-2 to TRBJ2-7; D may be TRBD2 (5 bases). This CDR3 region has 14 residues. Per the germline V gene, CDR1 is SGHTA and CDR2 is FQGNSA. Trimming shortened V by 1 base and J by 0 bases, and 7 bases separated the two germline ends.